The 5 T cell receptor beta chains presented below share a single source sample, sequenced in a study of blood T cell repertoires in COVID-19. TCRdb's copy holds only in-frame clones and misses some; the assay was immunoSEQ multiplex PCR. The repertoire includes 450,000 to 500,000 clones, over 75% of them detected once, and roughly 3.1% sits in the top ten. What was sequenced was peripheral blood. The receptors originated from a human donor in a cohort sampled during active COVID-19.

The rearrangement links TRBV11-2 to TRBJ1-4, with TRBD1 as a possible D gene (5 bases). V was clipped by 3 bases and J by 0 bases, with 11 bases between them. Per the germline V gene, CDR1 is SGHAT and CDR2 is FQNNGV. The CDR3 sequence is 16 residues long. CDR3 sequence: CASSLVRAATNEKLFF. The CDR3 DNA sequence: TGTGCCAGCAGCTTGGTCAGGGCCGCAACTAATGAAAAACTGTTTTTT.

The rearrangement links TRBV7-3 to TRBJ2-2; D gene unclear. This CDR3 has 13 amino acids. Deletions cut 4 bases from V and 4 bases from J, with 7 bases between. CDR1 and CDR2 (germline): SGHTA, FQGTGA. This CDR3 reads CASSSQFTGELFF. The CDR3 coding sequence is TGTGCCAGCAGCTCCCAATTCACCGGGGAGCTGTTTTTT.

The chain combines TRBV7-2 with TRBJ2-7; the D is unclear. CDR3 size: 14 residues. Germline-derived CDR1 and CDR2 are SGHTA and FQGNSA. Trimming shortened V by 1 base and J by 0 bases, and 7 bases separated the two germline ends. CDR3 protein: CASSLGIGSYEQYF. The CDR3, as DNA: TGTGCCAGCAGCTTAGGAATCGGCTCCTACGAGCAGTACTTC.

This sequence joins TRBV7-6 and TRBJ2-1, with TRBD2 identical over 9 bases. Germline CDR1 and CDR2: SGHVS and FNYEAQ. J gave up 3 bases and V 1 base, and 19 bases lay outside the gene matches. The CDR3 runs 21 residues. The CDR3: CASSLGVSGRVQTTNYNEQFF. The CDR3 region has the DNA TGTGCCAGCAGCTTAGGGGTTAGCGGGAGAGTACAAACCACTAACTACAATGAGCAGTTCTTC.

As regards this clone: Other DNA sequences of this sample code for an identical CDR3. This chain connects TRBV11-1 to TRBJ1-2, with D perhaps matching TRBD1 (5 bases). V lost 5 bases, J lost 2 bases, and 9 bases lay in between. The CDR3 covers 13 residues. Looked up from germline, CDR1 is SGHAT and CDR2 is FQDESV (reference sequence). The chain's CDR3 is CASSPTGNYGYTF. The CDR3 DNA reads TGTGCCAGCAGCCCAACAGGAAACTATGGCTACACCTTC. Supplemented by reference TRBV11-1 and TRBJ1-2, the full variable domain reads EAEVAQSPRYKITEKSQAVAFWCDPISGHATLYWYRQILGQGPELLVQFQDESVVDDSQLPKDRFSAERLKGVDSTLKIQPAELGDSAMYLCASSPTGNYGYTFGSGTRLTVV.